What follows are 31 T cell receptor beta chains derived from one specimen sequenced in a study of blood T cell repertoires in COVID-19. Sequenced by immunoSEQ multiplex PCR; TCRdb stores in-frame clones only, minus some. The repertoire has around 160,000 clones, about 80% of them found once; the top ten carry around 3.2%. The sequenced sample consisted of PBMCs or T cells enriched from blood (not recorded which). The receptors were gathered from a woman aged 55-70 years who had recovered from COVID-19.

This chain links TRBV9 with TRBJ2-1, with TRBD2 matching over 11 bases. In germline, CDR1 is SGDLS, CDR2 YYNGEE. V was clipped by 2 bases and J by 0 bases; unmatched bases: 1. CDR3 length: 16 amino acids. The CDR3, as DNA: TGTGCCAGCAGCGTTAGCGGGGGGGTCTCCTACAATGAGCAGTTCTTC. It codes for CASSVSGGVSYNEQFF.

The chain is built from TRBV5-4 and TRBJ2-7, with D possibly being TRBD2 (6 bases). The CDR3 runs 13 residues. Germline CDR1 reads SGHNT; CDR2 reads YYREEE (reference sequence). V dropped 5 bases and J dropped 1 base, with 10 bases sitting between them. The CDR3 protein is CASRRDQSYEQYF. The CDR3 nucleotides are TGTGCCAGCAGGCGGGACCAATCCTACGAGCAGTACTTC. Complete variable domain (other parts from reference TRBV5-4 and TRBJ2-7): ETGVTQSPTHLIKTRGQQVTLRCSSQSGHNTVSWYQQALGQGPQFIFQYYREEENGRGNFPPRFSGLQFPNYSSELNVNALELDDSALYLCASRRDQSYEQYFGPGTRLTVT.

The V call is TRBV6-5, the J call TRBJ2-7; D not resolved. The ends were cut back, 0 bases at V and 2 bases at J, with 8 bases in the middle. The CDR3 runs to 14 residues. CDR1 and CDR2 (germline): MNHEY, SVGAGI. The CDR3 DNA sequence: TGTGCCAGCAGTTACTCGACTGCTACCTACGAGCAGTACTTC. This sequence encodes CASSYSTATYEQYF.

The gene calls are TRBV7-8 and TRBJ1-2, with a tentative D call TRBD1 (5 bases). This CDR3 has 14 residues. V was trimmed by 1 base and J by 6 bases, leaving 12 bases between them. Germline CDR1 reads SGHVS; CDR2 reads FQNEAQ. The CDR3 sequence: CASSLDRKGHGYTF. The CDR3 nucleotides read TGTGCCAGCAGCTTAGACAGGAAGGGTCATGGCTACACCTTC.

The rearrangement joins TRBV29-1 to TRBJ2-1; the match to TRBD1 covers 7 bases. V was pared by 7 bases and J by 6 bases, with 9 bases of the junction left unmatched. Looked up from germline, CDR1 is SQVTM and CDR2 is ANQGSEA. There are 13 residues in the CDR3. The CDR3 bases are TGCAGCGCCGGACAGGCTGTGGGCAATGAGCAGTTCTTC. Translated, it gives CSAGQAVGNEQFF.

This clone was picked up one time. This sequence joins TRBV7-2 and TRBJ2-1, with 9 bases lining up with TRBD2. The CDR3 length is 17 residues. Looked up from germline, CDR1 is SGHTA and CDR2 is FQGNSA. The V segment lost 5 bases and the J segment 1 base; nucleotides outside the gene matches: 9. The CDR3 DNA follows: TGTGCCAGCAGCCAGACCAGCGGGGGGCTTTCCTACAATGAGCAGTTCTTC. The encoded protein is CASSQTSGGLSYNEQFF.

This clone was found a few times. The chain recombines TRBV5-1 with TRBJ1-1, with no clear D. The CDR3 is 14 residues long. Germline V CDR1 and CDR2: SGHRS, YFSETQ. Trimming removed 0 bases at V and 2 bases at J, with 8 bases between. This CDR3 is CASSLDNLNTEAFF. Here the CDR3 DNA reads TGCGCCAGCAGCTTGGACAACCTTAACACTGAAGCTTTCTTT.

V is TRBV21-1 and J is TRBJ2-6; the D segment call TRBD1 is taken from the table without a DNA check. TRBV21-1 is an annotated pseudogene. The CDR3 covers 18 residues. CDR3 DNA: TGTGCCAGCAGCTTTCATGACAGGGGGCGGTCTGGGGCCAACGTCCTGACTTTC. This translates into CASSFHDRGRSGANVLTF.

The chain's CDR3 is CAWSGTGGFTGELFF. CDR3 nucleotide sequence: TGTGCCTGGAGTGGCACAGGGGGCTTTACCGGGGAGCTGTTTTTT. The chain couples TRBV30 to TRBJ2-2, with TRBD1 identical over 9 bases. The V gene's germline CDR1 is GTSNPN and CDR2 SVGIG (reference sequence). The V and J ends lost 1 base and 5 bases, in that order; junction bases with no gene match: 5. The CDR3 consists of 15 residues.

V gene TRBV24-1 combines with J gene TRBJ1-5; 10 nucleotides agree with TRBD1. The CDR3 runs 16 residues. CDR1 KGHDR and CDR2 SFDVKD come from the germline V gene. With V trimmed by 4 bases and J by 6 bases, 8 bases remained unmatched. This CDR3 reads CATSEPDRGRSQPQHF. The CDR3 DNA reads TGTGCCACCAGTGAACCCGACAGGGGGCGAAGTCAGCCCCAGCATTTT.

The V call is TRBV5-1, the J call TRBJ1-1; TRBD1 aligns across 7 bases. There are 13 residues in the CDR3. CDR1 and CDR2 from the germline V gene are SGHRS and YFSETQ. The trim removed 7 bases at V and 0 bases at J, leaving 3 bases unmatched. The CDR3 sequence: CASRQGLNTEAFF. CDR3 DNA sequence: TGCGCCAGCCGACAGGGTCTGAACACTGAAGCTTTCTTT. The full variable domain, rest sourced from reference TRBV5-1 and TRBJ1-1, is KAGVTQTPRYLIKTRGQQVTLSCSPISGHRSVSWYQQTPGQGLQFLFEYFSETQRNKGNFPGRFSGRQFSNSRSEMNVSTLELGDSALYLCASRQGLNTEAFFGQGTRLTVV.

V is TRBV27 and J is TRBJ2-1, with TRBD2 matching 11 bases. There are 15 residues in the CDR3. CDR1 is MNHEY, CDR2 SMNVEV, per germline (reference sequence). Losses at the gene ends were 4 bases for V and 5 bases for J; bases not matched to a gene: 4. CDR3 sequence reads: CASSYLAGGNNEQFF. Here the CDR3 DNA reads TGTGCCAGCAGTTATTTAGCGGGGGGGAACAATGAGCAGTTCTTC.

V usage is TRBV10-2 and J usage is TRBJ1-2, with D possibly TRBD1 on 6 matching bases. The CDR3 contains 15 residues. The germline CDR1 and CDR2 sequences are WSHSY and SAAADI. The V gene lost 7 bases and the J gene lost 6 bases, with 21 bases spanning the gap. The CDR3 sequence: CASIPGHSFFNGYTF. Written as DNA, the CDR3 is TGCGCCAGCATCCCGGGACACTCGTTCTTCAATGGCTACACCTTC.

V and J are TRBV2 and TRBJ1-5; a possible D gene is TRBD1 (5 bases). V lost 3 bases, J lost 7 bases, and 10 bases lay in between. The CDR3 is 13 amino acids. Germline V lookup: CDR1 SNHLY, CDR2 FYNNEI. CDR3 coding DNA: TGTGCCAGCAGTGACGGTCCAGGGCAGCCCCAGCATTTT. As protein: CASSDGPGQPQHF.

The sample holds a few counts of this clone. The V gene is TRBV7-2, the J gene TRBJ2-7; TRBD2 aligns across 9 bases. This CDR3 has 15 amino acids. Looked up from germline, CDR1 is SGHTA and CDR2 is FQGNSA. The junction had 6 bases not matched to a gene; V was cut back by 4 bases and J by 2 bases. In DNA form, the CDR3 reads TGTGCCAGCAGCTCCCGTGCTAGCGGGGCCTACGAGCAGTACTTC. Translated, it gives CASSSRASGAYEQYF.

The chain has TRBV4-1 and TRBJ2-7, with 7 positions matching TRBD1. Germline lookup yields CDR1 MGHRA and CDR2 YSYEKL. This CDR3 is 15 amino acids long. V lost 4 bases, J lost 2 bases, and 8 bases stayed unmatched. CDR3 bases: TGCGCCAGCAGCCGAGACCCCGGGACAGCCTACGAGCAGTACTTC. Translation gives CASSRDPGTAYEQYF.

CDR3 DNA sequence: TGTGCCAGCAGCCCCCAAGGGACAGTGAACACTGAAGCTTTCTTT. It specifies CASSPQGTVNTEAFF. The chain combines TRBV7-9 with TRBJ1-1; TRBD1 agrees at 7 bases. The length of the CDR3 is 15 residues. V was pared by 5 bases and J by 0 bases, with 6 bases of the junction left unmatched. CDR1 is SEHNR and CDR2 is FQNEAQ in the germline V gene (reference sequence).

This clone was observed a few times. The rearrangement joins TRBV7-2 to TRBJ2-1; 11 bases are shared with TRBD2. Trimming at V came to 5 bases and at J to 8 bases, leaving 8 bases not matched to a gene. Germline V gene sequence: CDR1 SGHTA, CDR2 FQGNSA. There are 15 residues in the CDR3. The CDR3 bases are TGTGCCAGCAGCCATAGCGGGGGGGCCGGATATGAGCAGTTCTTC. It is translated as CASSHSGGAGYEQFF.

The CDR3 is CASRSGRGKETQYF. CDR3 sequence (DNA): TGTGCCAGTAGGTCGGGGCGGGGGAAAGAGACCCAGTACTTC. The rearrangement joins TRBV19 to TRBJ2-5; 7 nucleotides match TRBD2. This CDR3 contains 14 residues. V lost 6 bases, J lost 3 bases, and 7 bases stayed unmatched. The germline gives CDR1 LNHDA, CDR2 SQIVND (reference sequence).

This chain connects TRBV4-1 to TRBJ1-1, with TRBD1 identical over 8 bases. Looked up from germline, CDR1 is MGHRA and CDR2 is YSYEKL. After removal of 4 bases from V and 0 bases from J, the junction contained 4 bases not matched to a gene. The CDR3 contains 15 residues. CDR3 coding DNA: TGCGCCAGCAGCCCTTCGGGACAGGTGAACACTGAAGCTTTCTTT. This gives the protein CASSPSGQVNTEAFF.

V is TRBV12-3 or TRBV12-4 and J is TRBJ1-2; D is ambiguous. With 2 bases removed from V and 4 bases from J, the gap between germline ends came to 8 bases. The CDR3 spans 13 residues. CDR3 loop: CASSLTDLYGYTF. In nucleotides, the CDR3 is TGTGCCAGCAGTTTAACAGATCTCTATGGCTACACCTTC.

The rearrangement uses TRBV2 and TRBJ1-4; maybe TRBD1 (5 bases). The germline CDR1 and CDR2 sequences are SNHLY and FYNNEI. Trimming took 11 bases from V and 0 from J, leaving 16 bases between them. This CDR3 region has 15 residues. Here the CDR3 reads CAPVRKGATNEKLFF. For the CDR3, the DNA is TGTGCCCCCGTTCGGAAAGGGGCAACTAATGAAAAACTGTTTTTT.

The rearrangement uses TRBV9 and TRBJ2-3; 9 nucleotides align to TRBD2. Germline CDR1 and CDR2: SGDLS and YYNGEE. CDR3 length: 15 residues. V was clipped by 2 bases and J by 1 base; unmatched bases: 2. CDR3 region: CASSVVAGGTDTQYF. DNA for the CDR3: TGTGCCAGCAGCGTGGTAGCGGGGGGCACAGATACGCAGTATTTT.

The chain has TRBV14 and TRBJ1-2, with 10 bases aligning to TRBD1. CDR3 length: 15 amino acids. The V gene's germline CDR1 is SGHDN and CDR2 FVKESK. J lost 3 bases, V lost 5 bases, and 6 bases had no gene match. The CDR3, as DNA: TGTGCCAGCAGCAGGACAGGGGGACACTACTATGGCTACACCTTC. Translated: CASSRTGGHYYGYTF.

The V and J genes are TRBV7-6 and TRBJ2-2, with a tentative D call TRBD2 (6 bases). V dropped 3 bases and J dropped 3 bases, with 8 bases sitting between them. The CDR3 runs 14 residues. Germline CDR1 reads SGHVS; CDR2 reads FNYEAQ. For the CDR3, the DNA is TGTGCCAGCAGCTTGACGGGGGACACCGGGGAGCTGTTTTTT. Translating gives CASSLTGDTGELFF.

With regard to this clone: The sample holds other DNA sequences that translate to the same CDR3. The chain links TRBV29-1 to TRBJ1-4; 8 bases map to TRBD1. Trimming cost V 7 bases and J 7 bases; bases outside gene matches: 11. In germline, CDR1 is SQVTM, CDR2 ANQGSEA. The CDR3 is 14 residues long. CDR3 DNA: TGCAGCGCTGGAACAGGGGGGGCTTCTGAAAAACTGTTTTTT. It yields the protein CSAGTGGASEKLFF.

CDR3 amino acids: CASSVGVRETQYF. CDR3 coding DNA: TGTGCCAGCAGCGTAGGTGTCAGAGAGACCCAGTACTTC. The J gene is TRBJ2-5, the V gene TRBV9; D not certain. CDR3 length: 13 amino acids. Germline-derived CDR1 and CDR2 are SGDLS and YYNGEE. Trimming cost V 0 bases and J 4 bases, with 7 bases left between them.

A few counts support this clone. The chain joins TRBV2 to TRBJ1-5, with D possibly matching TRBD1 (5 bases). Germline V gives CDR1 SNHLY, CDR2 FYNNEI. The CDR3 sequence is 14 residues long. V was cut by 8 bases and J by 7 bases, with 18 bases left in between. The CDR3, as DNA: TGTGCCAGCCAGTCCGGGGGAGCGGAACAGCCCCAGCATTTT. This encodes CASQSGGAEQPQHF. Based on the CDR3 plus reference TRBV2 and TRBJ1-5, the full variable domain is EPEVTQTPSHQVTQMGQEVILRCVPISNHLYFYWYRQILGQKVEFLVSFYNNEISEKSEIFDDQFSVERPDGSNFTLKIRSTKLEDSAMYFCASQSGGAEQPQHFGDGTRLSIL.

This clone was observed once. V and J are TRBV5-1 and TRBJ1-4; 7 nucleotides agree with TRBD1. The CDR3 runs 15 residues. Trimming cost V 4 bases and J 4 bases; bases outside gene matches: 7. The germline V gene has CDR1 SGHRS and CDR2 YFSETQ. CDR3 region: CASSEPTGINEKLFF. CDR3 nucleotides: TGCGCCAGCAGCGAGCCGACAGGGATTAATGAAAAACTGTTTTTT.

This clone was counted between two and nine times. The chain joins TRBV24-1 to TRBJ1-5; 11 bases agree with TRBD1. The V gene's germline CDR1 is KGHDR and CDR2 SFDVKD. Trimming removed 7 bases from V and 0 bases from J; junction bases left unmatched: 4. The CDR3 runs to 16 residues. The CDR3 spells CATRDRGRLSNQPQHF. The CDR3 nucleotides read TGTGCCACCAGGGACAGGGGGCGACTTAGCAATCAGCCCCAGCATTTT.

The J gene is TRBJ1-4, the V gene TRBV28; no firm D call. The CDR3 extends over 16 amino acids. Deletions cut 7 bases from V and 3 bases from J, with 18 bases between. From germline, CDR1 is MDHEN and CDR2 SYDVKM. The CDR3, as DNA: TGTGCCAGCACCCCGATAACGGGGTGGTCTAATGAAAAACTGTTTTTT. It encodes CASTPITGWSNEKLFF.